A selection of T cell receptor beta chains follows, all from one sample in a study of shared clonotypes between healthy human individuals. Profiled with immunoSEQ multiplex PCR; TCRdb holds only in-frame clones, not every one. The sample lists more than 450,000 clones, approximately 85% occurring once. Source material: PBMCs. All receptors derive from a woman in her forties in good health. Some clones in this sample may be carry-over from other donors' samples. Both conserved end residues are part of each CDR3.

TRBJ1-2,TRBV6-1,CASTRDRGGYTF
TRBJ1-1,TRBV7-2,CASSFRAGVGTEAFF
TRBJ2-3,TRBV6-4,CASSDGLASTDTQYF
TRBJ2-7,TRBV10-3,CAMAQGVPYEQYF
TRBJ2-3,TRBV20-1,CSARRSVTQYF
TRBJ2-3,TRBV5-1,CASSLGLTADTQYF
TRBJ2-1,TRBV29-1,CSVTVPTDNEQFF
TRBJ1-2,TRBV30,CAWRETGGYTF
TRBJ1-2,TRBV27,CAVRTVGTSSYTF
TRBJ2-7,TRBV10-1,CASSAGGPYEQYF
TRBJ2-1,TRBV29-1,CSVEAEDRPYNEQFF
TRBJ2-2,TRBV19,CASSIGLNTGELFF
TRBJ1-1,TRBV27,CASTTGIMTHMNTEAFF
TRBJ2-3,TRBV10-2,CASSPRTSGSSYGTDTQYF
TRBJ1-3,TRBV7-2,CASSLSITAGNTIYF
TRBJ2-6,TRBV2,CASSEFTAGANVLTF
TRBJ2-3,TRBV5-1,CASSLGASQTDTQYF
TRBJ2-3,TRBV5-1,CAIWIVTQYF
TRBJ1-5,TRBV19,CASSVDRGGNQPQHF
TRBJ2-5,TRBV7-8,CASSFGMGLAGFQETQYF
TRBJ2-2,TRBV7-6,CASSPRDRVQSGELFF
TRBJ2-1,TRBV6-4,CASSDWAGGGEQFF
TRBJ2-1,TRBV27,CASSSLWPAGQFF
TRBJ2-3,TRBV5-5,CASSLAQGTDTQYF
TRBJ2-1,TRBV7-2,CASSLGPTRYSYNEQFF
TRBJ2-5,TRBV7-3,CASSPGGAGETQYF
TRBJ2-5,TRBV27,CATGGWDRGKETQYF
TRBJ2-2,TRBV4-3,CASSQTLGSSGELFF
TRBJ2-3,TRBV7-3,CASSPANTDTQYF
TRBJ2-1,TRBV7-8,CASRLTRSNEQFF
TRBJ2-3,TRBV4-3,CASSQDMGQGGTQYF
TRBJ2-6,TRBV2,CASGRSSGANVLTF
TRBJ2-1,TRBV11-3,CASSFGRTSGIYNEQFF
TRBJ2-7,TRBV23-1,CASSHPGQDSYEQYF
TRBJ1-3,TRBV5-6,CASSLPMTVSGNTIYF
TRBJ2-7,TRBV30,CAWARRSYEQYF
TRBJ2-4,TRBV4-1,CASSQGEGSGNIQYF
TRBJ2-1,TRBV6-1,CASSTGTGPHNEQFF
TRBJ2-1,TRBV7-9,CASSSSGGGEQFF
TRBJ2-5,TRBV7-2,CASSLGLAGSQETQYF
TRBJ2-3,TRBV20-1,CSAGDRGSQYF
TRBJ2-5,TRBV29-1,CSVGTAETQYF
TRBJ2-2,TRBV5-1,CASSQTGRTGELFF
TRBJ1-1,TRBV7-3,CASSLDRYNTEAFF
TRBJ1-5,TRBV7-2,CASSPQISNQPQHF
TRBJ2-3,TRBV7-9,CATHLTGVMLAGALDTQYF
TRBJ2-6,TRBV11-3,CASSFVLSGANVLTF
TRBJ1-4,TRBV6-1,CASSAGTGILKLFF
TRBJ2-3,TRBV14,CASSPYGWGDTQYF
TRBJ2-7,TRBV7-8,CASRATGFYEQYF
TRBJ2-7,TRBV7-2,CASSQGLSGLRAEQYF
TRBJ1-1,TRBV19,CASSSDREDLAFF
TRBJ2-2,TRBV18,CASSPPGQRATGELFF
TRBJ2-7,TRBV6-1,CASRPQPGLRYEQYF
TRBJ2-7,TRBV4-3,CASSQVYGDSYEQYF
-,TRBV25-1,CASSRESDEQYF
TRBJ1-2,TRBV28,CASSSDSYGYTF